This T cell receptor (beta chain) stems from a study of technical replicates of blood from a handful of donors (dated by TCRdb to 2015 to 2018). This clone has only one observation. The target of this receptor is not known. Base qualities are not recorded, but no much larger clone differs from it by a single base. The receptor library was made with the immunoSEQ multiplex PCR assay. The immuneACCESS repertoire file appears here via TCRdb, limited to in-frame rearrangements. These files lack a portion of the clones; in checked studies, under half of the deficit traces to unresolved V genes, and the cause of the others is not known. For this sample the table gives 45,000 to 60,000 clones, of which around 96% were detected only once. The top ten hold 2.5% to 3.5% of the sample. The sequence derives from a human donor in good health. Some clones in this sample may be carry-over from other donors' samples. What was sequenced was PBMCs.

The CDR3 loop reads CASSQEGRRAYGYTF. The DNA sequence is given as TGTGCCAGCAGCCAAGAGGGGCGCAGGGCCTATGGCTACACCTTC. The chain links TRBV4-2 with TRBJ1-2; possibly the D gene is TRBD1, per 5 matching bases. Inclusive of the bounding cysteine and phenylalanine, the CDR3 is 15 residues long. The read is trimmed to its CDR3 DNA, 45 bases read in frame from base 1. V loses 0 bases, J loses 4 bases, and the germline ends lie 12 bases apart. CDR1 and CDR2 (LGHNA, YNFKEQ) derive from the germline V gene.